The 27 T cell receptor beta chains in this list originate from one sample, sequenced in a study of early T cells in non-severe SARS-CoV-2 infection. In TCRdb, the 5' RACE reads were re-called with MiXCR into one record per CDR3 protein. Counted here are around 68,000 distinct CDR3 sequences, about 6% occurring once; the ten biggest clones make up 3.4%. The sequences come from whole blood, collected at baseline. The receptors were gathered from an adult who was a healthcare worker with PCR-confirmed SARS-CoV-2 infection or an uninfected control (not recorded which).

The rearrangement joins TRBV29-1 to TRBJ2-5; 7 nucleotides line up with TRBD1. The CDR3 runs to 13 residues. Germline V gene data show CDR1 as SQVTM and CDR2 as ANQGSEA. Trimming removed 7 bases from V and 2 bases from J; junction bases left unmatched: 7. CDR3 bases: TGCAGCGGGGGGACAGCCCTTCAAGAGACCCAGTACTTC. Translating gives CSGGTALQETQYF.

This clonotype appeared a few times. The V and J genes are TRBV4-1 and TRBJ2-1; 8 positions agree with TRBD1. The length of the CDR3 is 15 residues. The germline V gene encodes CDR1 MGHRA and CDR2 YSYEKL. V lost 4 bases, J lost 6 bases, and 8 bases stayed unmatched. CDR3 coding DNA: TGCGCCAGCAGCCGGGCCGGGACAGGAGCCAATGAGCAGTTCTTC. It specifies CASSRAGTGANEQFF.

This sequence joins TRBV6-5 and TRBJ2-7; 9 bases align to TRBD2. Germline CDR1 MNHEY, CDR2 SVGAGI. V was clipped by 5 bases and J by 2 bases; unmatched bases: 16. The CDR3 totals 18 residues. The DNA of the CDR3 is TGTGCCAGCAGTCGATATCCAATTAAGGGACTAGCAGCCTACGAGCAGTACTTC. This encodes CASSRYPIKGLAAYEQYF.

This clonotype was picked up many times. The V call is TRBV4-3, the J call TRBJ1-2; the D is unclear. The germline V gene has CDR1 LGHNA and CDR2 YSLEER. V was pared by 0 bases and J by 4 bases, with 12 bases between. CDR3 length: 15 amino acids. The CDR3 here is CASSQDLGQPYGYTF. CDR3 DNA sequence: TGCGCCAGCAGCCAAGATCTAGGGCAACCCTATGGCTACACCTTC.

This clonotype was seen repeatedly, ten times or more. The chain recombines TRBV29-1 with TRBJ1-2, with D tentatively TRBD1 (5 bases). In germline, CDR1 is SQVTM, CDR2 ANQGSEA. This CDR3 has 13 amino acids. V was pared by 3 bases and J by 4 bases, with 12 bases between. The CDR3 nucleotides are TGCAGCGTTGAGTTCTCCCAGGGCTATGGCTACACCTTC. Translating gives CSVEFSQGYGYTF. Variable domain in full (rest from reference TRBV29-1 and TRBJ1-2): SAVISQKPSRDICQRGTSLTIQCQVDSQVTMMFWYRQQPGQSLTLIATANQGSEATYESGFVIDKFPISRPNLTFSTLTVSNMSPEDSSIYLCSVEFSQGYGYTFGSGTRLTVV.

Many counts were recorded for this clonotype. The V gene is TRBV20-1, the J gene TRBJ2-7; 7 bases map to TRBD2. The germline gives CDR1 DFQATT, CDR2 SNEGSKA (reference sequence). J gave up 7 bases and V 5 bases, and 14 bases lay outside the gene matches. The CDR3 runs to 14 residues. Here the CDR3 DNA reads TGCAGTGCTCCTTTTGTGGGAGGGCCGGGGGAGCAGTACTTC. It codes for CSAPFVGGPGEQYF.

Ten or more counts support this clonotype. V and J are TRBV4-1 and TRBJ1-4; D may be TRBD1 (5 bases). This CDR3 is built from 17 residues. V dropped 4 bases and J dropped 0 bases, with 15 bases sitting between them. From germline, CDR1 is MGHRA and CDR2 YSYEKL. CDR3 sequence (DNA): TGCGCCAGCAGCCTCTTAGGCGGGGGGGCAACTAATGAAAAACTGTTTTTT. Its protein product is CASSLLGGGATNEKLFF.

This clonotype was counted ten times or more. CDR3 region: CSARGRQGAFSPLHF. The CDR3 bases are TGCAGTGCTAGAGGTCGACAGGGGGCTTTTTCACCCCTCCACTTT. The chain carries TRBV20-1 and TRBJ1-6; 10 bases map to TRBD1. CDR3 length equals 15 residues. Losses at the gene ends were 1 base for V and 9 bases for J; bases not matched to a gene: 6. Germline assignment: CDR1 DFQATT and CDR2 SNEGSKA (reference sequence).

This clonotype appeared a few times. Here the CDR3 DNA reads TGTGCCAGCGGGACTAGCGGGAGTCCCAGCACAGATACGCAGTATTTT. Its translation is CASGTSGSPSTDTQYF. V gene TRBV19 combines with J gene TRBJ2-3; TRBD2 matches 14 bases. In germline, CDR1 is LNHDA, CDR2 SQIVND (reference sequence). The length of the CDR3 is 16 residues. V gave up 9 bases and J gave up 0 bases; unmatched junction bases: 5.

V is TRBV3-1 and J is TRBJ2-7, with D possibly matching TRBD2 (6 bases). V was pared by 0 bases and J by 6 bases, with 18 bases between. Germline CDR1 and CDR2: LGHDT and YNNKEL (reference sequence). This CDR3 contains 16 residues. CDR3 loop: CASSQDSGAKTSEQYF. The CDR3 DNA is TGTGCCAGCAGCCAAGACTCTGGGGCCAAGACTAGCGAGCAGTACTTC.

Ten or more counts support this clonotype. The V gene is TRBV28, the J gene TRBJ1-2; TRBD1 might be the D (5 bases). Per germline, CDR1 MDHEN and CDR2 SYDVKM. CDR3 size: 12 residues. V was cut by 10 bases and J by 4 bases, with 13 bases left in between. CDR3 residues: CAITGQVYGYTF. Written as DNA, the CDR3 is TGTGCCATCACGGGGCAGGTCTATGGCTACACCTTC.

The chain combines TRBV6-5 with TRBJ1-3; D is undetermined. From germline, CDR1 is MNHEY and CDR2 SVGAGI. There are 12 residues in the CDR3. CDR3 in DNA: TGTGTCACCCCGGTAGCCGGAAACACCATATATTTT. Its protein is CVTPVAGNTIYF.

This clonotype showed up many times. The genes are TRBV7-3 and TRBJ1-4; the match to TRBD1 covers 7 bases. Germline CDR1 is SGHTA and CDR2 is FQGTGA. The CDR3 loop spans 15 amino acids. J lost 4 bases, V lost 1 base, and 3 bases had no gene match. CDR3 DNA: TGTGCCAGCAGCTTAAGGACAGGACTTAATGAAAAACTGTTTTTT. This encodes CASSLRTGLNEKLFF.

This clonotype was observed many times. This chain uses TRBV6-1 with TRBJ1-1, with 9 bases matching TRBD1. This CDR3 spans 14 amino acids. Germline V gene lookup returns CDR1 MNHNS and CDR2 SASEGT. The V and J ends lost 7 bases and 7 bases, in that order; junction bases with no gene match: 10. This chain's CDR3 is CASTQSRGQGEAFF. The CDR3 nucleotides are TGTGCCAGCACCCAAAGTCGGGGACAGGGTGAAGCTTTCTTT.

Many counts were recorded for this clonotype. In DNA, the CDR3 is TGTGCCAGCTCTACACTAGCGGGAGGGCCGGTCGAGCAGTACTTC. Its protein product is CASSTLAGGPVEQYF. V gene TRBV27 combines with J gene TRBJ2-7, with 13 bases matching TRBD2. CDR1 is MNHEY, CDR2 SMNVEV, per germline (reference sequence). This CDR3 has 15 amino acids. V trimming: 8 bases; J trimming: 6 bases; junction bases outside the gene matches: 10.

This clonotype was seen a few times. V gene TRBV6-1 combines with J gene TRBJ2-3, with 10 bases aligning to TRBD2. The CDR3 totals 15 residues. Per the germline V gene, CDR1 is MNHNS and CDR2 is SASEGT. Trimming cost V 3 bases and J 5 bases; bases outside gene matches: 5. The CDR3 DNA reads as TGTGCCAGCAGTGAGGCTAGCGGGAGTGTAGATACGCAGTATTTT. Its protein product is CASSEASGSVDTQYF.

Notes on this clonotype: At one end, the junction sequence differs from germline, possibly due to a read error. The chain combines TRBV6-1 with TRBJ2-3; no clear D. The germline CDR1 and CDR2 sequences are MNHNS and SASEGT. The CDR3 is 12 amino acids. For the CDR3, the DNA is TGTGCCAGCAGCGAAGGCCTTAATACGCAGTATTTT. This translates into CASSEGLNTQYF.

This clonotype was seen at least ten times. The chain links TRBV12-3 or TRBV12-4 to TRBJ2-3, with 12 bases identical to TRBD2. V shed 5 bases and J 4 bases; nucleotides not matched to a gene: 7. CDR3 length: 16 amino acids. The CDR3 reads CASSPGTSGFADTQYF. The CDR3 DNA reads TGTGCCAGCAGTCCAGGGACTAGCGGGTTCGCAGATACGCAGTATTTT.

This clonotype has at least ten counts. The rearrangement joins TRBV6-2 or TRBV6-3 to TRBJ2-3, with 12 bases lining up with TRBD1. The CDR3 consists of 14 residues. With V trimmed by 8 bases and J by 2 bases, 2 bases remained unmatched. CDR1 is MNHEY and CDR2 is SVGEGT in the germline V gene. CDR3 nucleotides: TGTGCCAGCGGGGACAGGGGGCACACAGATACGCAGTATTTT. Its translation is CASGDRGHTDTQYF.

This clonotype was recorded a few times. A much larger clone is a single base away; this may be a read error. The rearrangement joins TRBV29-1 to TRBJ2-7, with TRBD1 identical over 7 bases. This CDR3 spans 15 amino acids. Germline loops: CDR1 SQVTM, CDR2 ANQGSEA. The CDR3 nucleotides read TGCAGCGTTGAAACCCAAAGACAGGGTTCCTGCGAGCAGTACTTC. This encodes CSVETQRQGSCEQYF.

This clonotype came up many times. V usage is TRBV9 and J usage is TRBJ2-7; no clear D gene. V was pared by 0 bases and J by 0 bases, with 10 bases between. The length of the CDR3 is 15 residues. Per germline, CDR1 SGDLS and CDR2 YYNGEE. The chain's CDR3 is CASSVGSSYSYEQYF. CDR3 sequence (DNA): TGTGCCAGCAGCGTAGGGTCCAGTTACTCCTACGAGCAGTACTTC. The full variable domain, rest sourced from reference TRBV9 and TRBJ2-7, is DSGVTQTPKHLITATGQRVTLRCSPRSGDLSVYWYQQSLDQGLQFLIQYYNGEERAKGNILERFSAQQFPDLHSELNLSSLELGDSALYFCASSVGSSYSYEQYFGPGTRLTVT.

The sample holds many counts of this clonotype. The chain carries TRBV28 and TRBJ2-7, with TRBD1 matching over 7 bases. Germline assignment: CDR1 MDHEN and CDR2 SYDVKM. V was pared by 5 bases and J by 0 bases, with 10 bases of the junction left unmatched. CDR3 length: 16 residues. CDR3 amino acids: CASSLSRGTVSYEQYF. CDR3 nucleotides: TGTGCCAGCAGTCTCAGCAGGGGGACAGTCTCCTACGAGCAGTACTTC.

There are a few counts of this clonotype. This CDR3 reads CASSSLRLGEQYF. The DNA of the CDR3 is TGTGCCAGCAGCTCCCTTAGGTTAGGAGAGCAGTACTTC. The rearrangement uses TRBV7-2 and TRBJ2-7; D not resolved. CDR1 is SGHTA, CDR2 FQGNSA, per germline. Trimming removed 4 bases from V and 7 bases from J, with 14 bases in between. The CDR3 covers 13 residues.

There are many counts of this clonotype. The rearrangement links TRBV6-2 or TRBV6-3 to TRBJ1-1; D is uncertain. CDR1 MNHEY and CDR2 SVGEGT come from the germline V gene. Trimming removed 0 bases from V and 4 bases from J, with 21 bases in between. The CDR3 has 18 residues. The CDR3 nucleotides read TGTGCCAGCAGTTACTCGTCCTATGGTCTGGGAGAGTCCACTGAAGCTTTCTTT. Amino acid sequence: CASSYSSYGLGESTEAFF.

This clonotype occurred many times. This rearrangement joins TRBV20-1 to TRBJ1-5; possible D gene TRBD1, 5 bases. The germline V gene has CDR1 DFQATT and CDR2 SNEGSKA (reference sequence). This CDR3 is built from 12 residues. Trimming stripped 6 bases from V and 6 bases from J, with 12 bases between. CDR3 coding DNA: TGCAGTGCGAGACGAGGGGCTCAGCCCCAGCATTTT. This gives the protein CSARRGAQPQHF.

This rearrangement joins TRBV5-4 to TRBJ2-7, with D hard to call. The V end lost 4 bases, the J end lost 0 bases, and 5 bases lay between the germline ends. The CDR3 is made up of 12 amino acids. In germline, CDR1 is SGHNT, CDR2 YYREEE (reference sequence). The CDR3 loop is CASSRPSYEQYF. The CDR3 bases are TGTGCCAGCAGCCGGCCCTCCTACGAGCAGTACTTC.

This clonotype was counted many times. This chain joins TRBV5-1 and TRBJ2-1, with no clear D. The CDR3 contains 13 residues. Germline loops: CDR1 SGHRS, CDR2 YFSETQ. Trimming stripped 5 bases from V and 7 bases from J, with 13 bases between. The CDR3 nucleotides are TGCGCCAGCAGTAACTTGTTTATGAATGAGCAGTTCTTC. Protein sequence: CASSNLFMNEQFF. Drawing the rest from reference TRBV5-1 and TRBJ2-1, the complete variable domain is KAGVTQTPRYLIKTRGQQVTLSCSPISGHRSVSWYQQTPGQGLQFLFEYFSETQRNKGNFPGRFSGRQFSNSRSEMNVSTLELGDSALYLCASSNLFMNEQFFGPGTRLTVL.